This T cell receptor (beta chain) was recovered during a study of regulatory T cells in long-lasting Graves disease. Study overall: The study counted Graves' disease as persistent given over 5 years of antithyroid drugs and positive TSH receptor antibodies.

The TCR beta library used iRepertoire HTBI primers with Arm-PCR amplification of CDR3. Using its own MiXCR run on the multiplex PCR reads, TCRdb lists one record per CDR3 protein. The sample carries some 340,000 distinct CDR3 sequences, around 23% recorded once. The CDR3 is made up of 15 amino acids. The germline CDR1 and CDR2 sequences are SGHAT and FQNNGV. Losses at the gene ends were 5 bases for V and 9 bases for J; bases not matched to a gene: 7. Study conclusions and caveats: For persistent Graves' patients, TCR diversity was lower than for newly diagnosed ones. Fewer public clonotypes were shared by new patients (around 970) than by persistent patients (around 2,900). TRBV28, TRBJ1-2 and TRBJ2-5 emerged as the favored segments in persistent disease.

With regard to this clonotype: Its antigen is as yet unknown.

Time point specified: persistent/refractory GD, antithyroid drugs over 5 years with positive TRAb. The TCR library was made from RNA extracted from PBMCs. The specimen comprised peripheral blood mononuclear cells (PBMCs), sampled when the disease was refractory, from a patient treated with antithyroid drugs. The sequence was collected from a woman between 40 and 50 years old with Graves disease. The chain employs TRBV11-2 and TRBJ2-1, with 13 nucleotides matching TRBD2. The CDR3 spells CASSQGLAGRGEQFF. The DNA of the CDR3 is TGTGCCAGCAGCCAGGGACTAGCGGGGAGGGGTGAGCAGTTCTTC.